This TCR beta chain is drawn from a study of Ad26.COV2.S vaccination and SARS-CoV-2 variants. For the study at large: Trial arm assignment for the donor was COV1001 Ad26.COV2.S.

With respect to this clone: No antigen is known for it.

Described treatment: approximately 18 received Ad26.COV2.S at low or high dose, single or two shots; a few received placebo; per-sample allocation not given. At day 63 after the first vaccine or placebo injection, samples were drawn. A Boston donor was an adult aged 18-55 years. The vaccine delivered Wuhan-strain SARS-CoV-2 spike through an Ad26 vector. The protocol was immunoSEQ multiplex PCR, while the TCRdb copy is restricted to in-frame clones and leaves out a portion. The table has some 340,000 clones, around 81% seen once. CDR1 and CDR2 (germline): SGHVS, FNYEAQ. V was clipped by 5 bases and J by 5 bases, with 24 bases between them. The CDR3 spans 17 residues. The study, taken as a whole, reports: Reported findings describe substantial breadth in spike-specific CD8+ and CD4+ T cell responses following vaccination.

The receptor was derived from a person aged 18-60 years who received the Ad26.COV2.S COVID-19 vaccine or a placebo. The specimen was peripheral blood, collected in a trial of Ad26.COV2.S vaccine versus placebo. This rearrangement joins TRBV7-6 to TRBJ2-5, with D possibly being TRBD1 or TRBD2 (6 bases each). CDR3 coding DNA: TGTGCCAGCAGCCTCGGACCCCGACTAGGGGGGCGTGAGACCCAGTACTTC. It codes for CASSLGPRLGGRETQYF.